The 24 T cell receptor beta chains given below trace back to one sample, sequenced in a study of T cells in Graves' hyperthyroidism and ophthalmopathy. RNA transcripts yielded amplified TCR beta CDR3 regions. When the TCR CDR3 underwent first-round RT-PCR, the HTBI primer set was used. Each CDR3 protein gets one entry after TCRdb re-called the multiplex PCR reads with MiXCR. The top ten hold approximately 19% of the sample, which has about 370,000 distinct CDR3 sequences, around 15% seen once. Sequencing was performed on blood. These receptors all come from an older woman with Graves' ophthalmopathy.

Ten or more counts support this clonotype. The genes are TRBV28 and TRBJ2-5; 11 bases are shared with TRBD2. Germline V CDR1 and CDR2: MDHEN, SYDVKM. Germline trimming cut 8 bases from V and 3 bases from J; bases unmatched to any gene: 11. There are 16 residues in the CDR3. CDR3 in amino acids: CASRIAGGPEKETQYF. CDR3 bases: TGTGCCAGCCGAATAGCGGGAGGGCCGGAAAAAGAGACCCAGTACTTC. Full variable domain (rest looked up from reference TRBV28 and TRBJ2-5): DVKVTQSSRYLVKRTGEKVFLECVQDMDHENMFWYRQDPGLGLRLIYFSYDVKMKEKGDIPEGYSVSREKKERFSLILESASTNQTSMYLCASRIAGGPEKETQYFGPGTRLLVL.

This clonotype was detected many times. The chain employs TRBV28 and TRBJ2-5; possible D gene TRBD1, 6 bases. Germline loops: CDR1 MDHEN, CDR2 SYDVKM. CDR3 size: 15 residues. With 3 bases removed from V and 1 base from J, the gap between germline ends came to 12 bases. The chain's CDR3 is CASSLVGGGQETQYF. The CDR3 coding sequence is TGTGCCAGCAGTTTGGTAGGGGGTGGCCAAGAGACCCAGTACTTC.

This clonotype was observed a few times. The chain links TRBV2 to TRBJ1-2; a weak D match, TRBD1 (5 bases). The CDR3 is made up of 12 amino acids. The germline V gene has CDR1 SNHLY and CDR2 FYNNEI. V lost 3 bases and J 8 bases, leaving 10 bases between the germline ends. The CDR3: CASSEGQLGYTF. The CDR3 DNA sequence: TGTGCCAGCAGTGAGGGGCAGTTGGGCTACACCTTC.

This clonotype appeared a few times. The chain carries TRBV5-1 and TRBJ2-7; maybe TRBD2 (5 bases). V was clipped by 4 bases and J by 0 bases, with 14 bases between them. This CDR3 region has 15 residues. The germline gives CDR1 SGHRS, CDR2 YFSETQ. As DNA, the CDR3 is TGCGCCAGCAGCGAACGCGACTACAGCTCCTACGAGCAGTACTTC. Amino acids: CASSERDYSSYEQYF.

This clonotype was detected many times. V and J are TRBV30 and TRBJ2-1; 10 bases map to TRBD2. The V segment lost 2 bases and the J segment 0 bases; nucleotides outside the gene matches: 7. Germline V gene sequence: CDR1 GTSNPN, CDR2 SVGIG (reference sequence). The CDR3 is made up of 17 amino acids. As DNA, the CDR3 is TGTGCCTGGAGTCCTCTTAGCGGGAGGAGCTCCTACAATGAGCAGTTCTTC. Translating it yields CAWSPLSGRSSYNEQFF. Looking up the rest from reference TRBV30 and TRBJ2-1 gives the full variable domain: SQTIHQWPATLVQPVGSPLSLECTVEGTSNPNLYWYRQAAGRGLQLLFYSVGIGQISSEVPQNLSASRPQDRQFILSSKKLLLSDSGFYLCAWSPLSGRSSYNEQFFGPGTRLTVL.

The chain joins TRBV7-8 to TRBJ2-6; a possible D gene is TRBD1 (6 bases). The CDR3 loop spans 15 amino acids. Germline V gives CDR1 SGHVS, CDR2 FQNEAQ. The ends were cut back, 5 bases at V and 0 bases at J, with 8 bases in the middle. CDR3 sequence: CASSRQVSGANVLTF. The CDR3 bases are TGTGCCAGCAGCCGACAGGTCTCTGGGGCCAACGTCCTGACTTTC.

The CDR3 bases are TGCGCCAGCAGCCTCCCACCGACAGGAAATTCACCCCTCCACTTT. Its protein product is CASSLPPTGNSPLHF. The chain uses TRBV4-1 and TRBJ1-6, with D perhaps TRBD1 (6 bases). Trimming stripped 4 bases from V and 7 bases from J, with 14 bases between. CDR3 length equals 15 residues. Germline V lookup: CDR1 MGHRA, CDR2 YSYEKL.

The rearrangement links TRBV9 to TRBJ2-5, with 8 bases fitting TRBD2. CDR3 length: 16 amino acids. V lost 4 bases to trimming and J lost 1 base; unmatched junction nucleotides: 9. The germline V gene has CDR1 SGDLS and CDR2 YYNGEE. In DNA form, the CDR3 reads TGTGCCAGCAGCCCTTACCCGGGGGGGGCCCAAGAGACCCAGTACTTC. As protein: CASSPYPGGAQETQYF.

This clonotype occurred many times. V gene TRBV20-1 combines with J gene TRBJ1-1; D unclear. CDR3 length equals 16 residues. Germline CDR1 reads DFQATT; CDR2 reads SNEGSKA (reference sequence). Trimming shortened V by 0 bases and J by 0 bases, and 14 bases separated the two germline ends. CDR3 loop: CSARDRLGLMNTEAFF. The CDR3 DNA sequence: TGCAGTGCTAGAGATCGACTAGGCCTTATGAACACTGAAGCTTTCTTT.

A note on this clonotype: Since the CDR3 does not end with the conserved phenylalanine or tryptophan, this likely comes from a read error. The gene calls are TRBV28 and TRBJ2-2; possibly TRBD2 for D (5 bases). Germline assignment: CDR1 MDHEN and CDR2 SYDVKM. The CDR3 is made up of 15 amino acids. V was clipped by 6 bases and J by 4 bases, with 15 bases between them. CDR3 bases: TGTGCCAGCAGCCAGAGTAGCGAGGGCACCGGGGAGCTGTTTTTA. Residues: CASSQSSEGTGELFL.

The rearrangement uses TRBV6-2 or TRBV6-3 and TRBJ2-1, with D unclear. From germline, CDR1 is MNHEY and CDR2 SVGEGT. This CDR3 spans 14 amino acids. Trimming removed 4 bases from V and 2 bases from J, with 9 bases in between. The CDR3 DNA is TGTGCCAGCAGTTCCCGGGTGCCCTACAATGAGCAGTTCTTC. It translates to CASSSRVPYNEQFF.

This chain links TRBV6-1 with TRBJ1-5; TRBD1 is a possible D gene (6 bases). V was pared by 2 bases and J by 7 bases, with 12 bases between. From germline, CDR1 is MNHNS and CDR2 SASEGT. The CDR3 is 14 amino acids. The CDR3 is CASSELGGGQPQHF. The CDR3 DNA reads TGTGCCAGCAGTGAACTAGGCGGGGGCCAGCCCCAGCATTTT.

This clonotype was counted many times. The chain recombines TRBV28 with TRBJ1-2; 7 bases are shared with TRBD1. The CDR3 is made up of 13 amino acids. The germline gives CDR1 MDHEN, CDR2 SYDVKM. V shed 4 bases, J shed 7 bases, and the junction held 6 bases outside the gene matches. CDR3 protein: CASSSQGPSGYTF. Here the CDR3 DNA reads TGTGCCAGCAGTTCACAGGGGCCGAGTGGCTACACCTTC.

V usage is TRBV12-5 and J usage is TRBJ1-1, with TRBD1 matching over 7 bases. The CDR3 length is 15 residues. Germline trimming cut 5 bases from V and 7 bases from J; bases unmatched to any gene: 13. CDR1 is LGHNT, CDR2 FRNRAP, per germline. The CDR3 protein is CASGPLLGQRHEAFF. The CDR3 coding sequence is TGTGCTAGTGGTCCCCTCCTGGGACAGCGCCATGAAGCTTTCTTT.

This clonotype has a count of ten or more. The CDR3 is CASSLAATGYGSGANVLTF. CDR3 nucleotides: TGTGCCAGCAGTTTGGCGGCAACAGGGTACGGCTCTGGGGCCAACGTCCTGACTTTC. V is TRBV27 and J is TRBJ2-6; tentative D call: TRBD1 (6 bases). CDR3 size: 19 residues. Trimming stripped 3 bases from V and 0 bases from J, with 18 bases between. Germline CDR1 and CDR2: MNHEY and SMNVEV (reference sequence).

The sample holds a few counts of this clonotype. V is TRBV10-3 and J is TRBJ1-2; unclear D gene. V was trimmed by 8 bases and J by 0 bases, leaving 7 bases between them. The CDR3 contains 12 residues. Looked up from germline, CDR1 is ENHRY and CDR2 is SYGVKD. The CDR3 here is CAIQDPNYGYTF. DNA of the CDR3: TGTGCCATCCAGGACCCTAACTATGGCTACACCTTC.

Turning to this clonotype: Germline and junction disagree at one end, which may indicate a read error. The CDR3 spells CASSLASRQETQCF. The CDR3 coding sequence is TGTGCCAGCAGCTTAGCGTCCAGACAAGAGACCCAGTGCTTC. The chain employs TRBV7-9 and TRBJ2-5; D is unresolved. The CDR3 covers 14 residues. Germline CDR1 is SEHNR and CDR2 is FQNEAQ (reference sequence).

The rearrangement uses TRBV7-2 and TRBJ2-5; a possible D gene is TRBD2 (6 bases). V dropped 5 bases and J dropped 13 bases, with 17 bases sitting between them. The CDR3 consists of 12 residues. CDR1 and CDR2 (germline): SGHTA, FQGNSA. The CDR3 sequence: CASSQPMRGLYF. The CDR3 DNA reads TGTGCCAGCAGCCAGCCGATGCGGGGCTTGTACTTC.

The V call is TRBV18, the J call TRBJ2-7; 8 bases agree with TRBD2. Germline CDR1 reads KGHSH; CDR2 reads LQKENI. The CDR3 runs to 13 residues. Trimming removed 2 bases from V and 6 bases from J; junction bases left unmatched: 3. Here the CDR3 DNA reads TGTGCCAGCTCACCAGTGGCGGGAGGCGAGCAGTACTTC. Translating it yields CASSPVAGGEQYF.

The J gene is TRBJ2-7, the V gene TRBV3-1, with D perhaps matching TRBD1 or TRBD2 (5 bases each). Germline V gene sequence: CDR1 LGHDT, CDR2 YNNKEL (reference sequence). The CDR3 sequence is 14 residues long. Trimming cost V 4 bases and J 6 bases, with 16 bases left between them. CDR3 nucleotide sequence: TGTGCCAGCAGCCCCCGGGACGGGGCCACCGAGCAGTACTTC. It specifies CASSPRDGATEQYF.

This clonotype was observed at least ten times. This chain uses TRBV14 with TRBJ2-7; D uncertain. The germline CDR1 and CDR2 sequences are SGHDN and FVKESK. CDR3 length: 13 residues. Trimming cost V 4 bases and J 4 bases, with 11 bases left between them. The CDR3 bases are TGTGCCAGCAGCCGAAGGACGGGTTACGAGCAGTACTTC. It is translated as CASSRRTGYEQYF.

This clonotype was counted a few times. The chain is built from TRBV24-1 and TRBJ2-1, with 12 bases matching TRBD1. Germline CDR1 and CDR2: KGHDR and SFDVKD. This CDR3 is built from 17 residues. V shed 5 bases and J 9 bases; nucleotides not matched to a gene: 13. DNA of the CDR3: TGTGCCACCAGTGGTCCTCCCGGGACAGGGGGCTTTGGTGAGCAGTTCTTC. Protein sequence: CATSGPPGTGGFGEQFF.

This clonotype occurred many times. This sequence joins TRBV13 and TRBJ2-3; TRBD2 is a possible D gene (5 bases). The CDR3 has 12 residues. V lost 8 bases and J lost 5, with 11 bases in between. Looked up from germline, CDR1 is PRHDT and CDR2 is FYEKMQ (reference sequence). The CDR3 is CASGSWIDTQYF. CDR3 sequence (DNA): TGTGCCAGCGGGAGTTGGATAGATACGCAGTATTTT. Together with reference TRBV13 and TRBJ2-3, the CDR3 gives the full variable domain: AAGVIQSPRHLIKEKRETATLKCYPIPRHDTVYWYQQGPGQDPQFLISFYEKMQSDKGSIPDRFSAQQFSDYHSELNMSSLELGDSALYFCASGSWIDTQYFGPGTRLTVL.

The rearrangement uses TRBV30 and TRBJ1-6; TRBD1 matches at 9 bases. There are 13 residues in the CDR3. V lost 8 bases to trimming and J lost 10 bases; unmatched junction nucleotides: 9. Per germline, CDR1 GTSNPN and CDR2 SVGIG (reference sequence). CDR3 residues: CATLGTGNSPLHF. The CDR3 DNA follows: TGTGCCACCCTAGGGACAGGGAACTCACCCCTCCACTTT.